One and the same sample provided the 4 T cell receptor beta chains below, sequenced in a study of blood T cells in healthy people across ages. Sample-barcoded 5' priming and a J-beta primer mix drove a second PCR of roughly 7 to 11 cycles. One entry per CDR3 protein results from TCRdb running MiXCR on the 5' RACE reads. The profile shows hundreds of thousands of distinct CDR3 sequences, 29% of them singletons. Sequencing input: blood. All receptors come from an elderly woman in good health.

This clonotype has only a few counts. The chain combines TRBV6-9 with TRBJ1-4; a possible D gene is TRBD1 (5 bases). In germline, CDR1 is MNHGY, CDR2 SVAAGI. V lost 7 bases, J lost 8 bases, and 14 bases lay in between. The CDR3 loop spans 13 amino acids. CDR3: CASTYFDREKLFF. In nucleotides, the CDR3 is TGTGCCAGCACCTATTTTGACAGAGAAAAACTGTTTTTT.

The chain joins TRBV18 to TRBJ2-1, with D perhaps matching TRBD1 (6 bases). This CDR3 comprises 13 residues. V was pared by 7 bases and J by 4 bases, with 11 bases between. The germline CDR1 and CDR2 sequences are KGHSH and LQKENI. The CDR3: CASLPGQYNEQFF. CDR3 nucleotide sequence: TGTGCCAGCTTACCCGGACAGTACAATGAGCAGTTCTTC.

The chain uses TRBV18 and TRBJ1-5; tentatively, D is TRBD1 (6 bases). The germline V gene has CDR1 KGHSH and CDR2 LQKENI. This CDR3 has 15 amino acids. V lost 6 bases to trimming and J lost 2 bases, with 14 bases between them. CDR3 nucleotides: TGTGCCAGCTCTTCCTCAGGGGTGGGCAATCAGCCCCAGCATTTT. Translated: CASSSSGVGNQPQHF.

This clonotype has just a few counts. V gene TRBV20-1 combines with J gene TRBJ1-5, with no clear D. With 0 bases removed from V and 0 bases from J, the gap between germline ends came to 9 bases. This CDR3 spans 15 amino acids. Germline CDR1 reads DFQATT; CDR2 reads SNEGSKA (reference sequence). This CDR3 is CSARDRVNSNQPQHF. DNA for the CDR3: TGCAGTGCTAGAGATCGGGTGAATAGCAATCAGCCCCAGCATTTT.